The clone carrying this T cell receptor (beta chain) occurred once. Its target is not known. These data are taken from a study of CD8 T cells in Susac syndrome. Reverse transcription of roughly 0.5 to 1 ug RNA was performed with random hexamers. MiXCR, applied by TCRdb to the immunoSEQ multiplex PCR reads, yields one record per CDR3 protein. The sample has roughly 330,000 distinct CDR3 sequences; about 90% are singletons. This CDR3 is built from 14 residues. Germline V gives CDR1 MNHNS, CDR2 SASEGT. Trimming left V 8 bases short and J 2 bases short, with 12 bases between. General observations from the study: In its TCR sequencing and HLA analysis, the study acknowledged that the number of individuals was relatively small.

This receptor was identified in a human donor with multiple sclerosis. The rearrangement uses TRBV6-1 and TRBJ2-2; D remains unclear. Source material: CD4+ T cells from PBMCs. The CDR3 region is CASPPDKNTGELFF. CDR3 nucleotides: TGTGCCAGCCCCCCCGACAAAAACACCGGGGAGCTGTTTTTT.